This TCR beta chain was profiled in a study of beta chain features in type 1 diabetes. The sequenced template was cDNA made from the entire isolated RNA. Clones were read by immunoSEQ multiplex PCR, and TCRdb kept only the in-frame ones, dropping some. In the table there are 350,000 or so clones, 15% to 20% of which are singletons. This clone was seen a few times. The CDR3 runs 12 residues. Germline V gene sequence: CDR1 SGHTA, CDR2 FQGNSA. Trimming removed 6 bases from V and 12 bases from J; junction bases left unmatched: 8. The chain carries TRBV7-2 and TRBJ2-1; 7 nucleotides agree with TRBD1. The TCR was taken from a woman between 18 and 29 years old in good health. The sequencing sample was made of naive CD4+ T cells from blood. CDR3 protein: CASSFLGGTQFF. The CDR3 DNA reads TGTGCCAGCAGTTTTCTAGGGGGCACGCAGTTCTTC.